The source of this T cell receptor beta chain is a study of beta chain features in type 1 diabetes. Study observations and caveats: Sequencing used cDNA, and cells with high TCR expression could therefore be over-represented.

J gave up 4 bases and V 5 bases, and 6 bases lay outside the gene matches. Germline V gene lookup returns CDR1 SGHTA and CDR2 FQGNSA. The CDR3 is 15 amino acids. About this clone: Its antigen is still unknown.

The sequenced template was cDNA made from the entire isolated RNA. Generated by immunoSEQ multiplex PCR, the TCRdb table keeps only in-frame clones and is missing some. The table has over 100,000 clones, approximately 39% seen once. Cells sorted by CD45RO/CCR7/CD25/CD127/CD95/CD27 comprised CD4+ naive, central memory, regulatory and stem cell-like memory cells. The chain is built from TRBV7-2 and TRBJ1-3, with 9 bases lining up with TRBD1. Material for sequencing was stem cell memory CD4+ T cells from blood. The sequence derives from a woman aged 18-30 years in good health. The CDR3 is CASSPRDRAGNTIYF. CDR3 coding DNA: TGTGCCAGCAGCCCCCGGGACAGGGCGGGAAACACCATATATTTT.